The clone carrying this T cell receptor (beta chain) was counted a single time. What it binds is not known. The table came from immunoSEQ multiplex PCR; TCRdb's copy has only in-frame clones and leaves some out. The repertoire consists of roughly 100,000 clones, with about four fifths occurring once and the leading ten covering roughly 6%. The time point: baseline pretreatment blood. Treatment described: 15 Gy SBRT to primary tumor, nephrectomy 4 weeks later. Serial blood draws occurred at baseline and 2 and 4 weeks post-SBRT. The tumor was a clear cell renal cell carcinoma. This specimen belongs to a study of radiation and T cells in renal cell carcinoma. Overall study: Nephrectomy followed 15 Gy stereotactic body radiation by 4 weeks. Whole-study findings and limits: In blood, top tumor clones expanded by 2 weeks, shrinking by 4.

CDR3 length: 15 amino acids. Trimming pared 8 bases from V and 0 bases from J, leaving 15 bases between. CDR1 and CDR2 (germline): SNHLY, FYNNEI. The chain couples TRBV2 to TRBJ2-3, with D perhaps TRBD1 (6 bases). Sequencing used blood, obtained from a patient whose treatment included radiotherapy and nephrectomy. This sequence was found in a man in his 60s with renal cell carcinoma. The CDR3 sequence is CASSLGGTSTDTQYF. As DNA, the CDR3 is TGTGCCAGCTCCCTCGGTGGGACAAGCACAGATACGCAGTATTTT.